This TCR beta chain was sequenced in a study of neurological immune-mediated disorders. Study overall: Among the roughly 35 patients with multiple sclerosis, approximately 31 were relapsing-remitting, while 3 were secondary progressive.

This clonotype was seen at least ten times. No antigen is known for it. Each CDR3 protein is one row after TCRdb ran MiXCR on the 5' RACE reads. The sample lists roughly 43,000 distinct CDR3 sequences; about 2% were seen once. Study-wide points: None of the CDR3 amino acid sequences of expanded clones recurred across subjects, suggesting private repertoires in all groups. Patients with HTLV-1-associated myelopathy had the highest level of TCR clonal expansion, whereas patients with multiple sclerosis had the lowest level, falling beneath the level found in healthy controls. No clinical or MRI feature was associated with the multiple sclerosis repertoire cluster.

Germline assignment: CDR1 SGHRS and CDR2 YFSETQ. The trim removed 4 bases at V and 8 bases at J, leaving 6 bases unmatched. The CDR3 spans 13 residues. The sequencing sample was made of PBMCs. This receptor was taken from a woman aged 35 to 49 with multiple sclerosis. V and J are TRBV5-1 and TRBJ2-1; 7 bases are a match to TRBD2. CDR3 protein: CASSGELADEQFF. The CDR3 DNA is TGCGCCAGCAGCGGGGAGCTAGCGGATGAGCAGTTCTTC.